This T cell receptor beta chain was recorded in a study of blood T cell repertoires in COVID-19. Trimming removed 1 base at V and 5 bases at J, with 15 bases between. The germline gives CDR1 SGHTA, CDR2 FQGNSA. The CDR3 sequence is 15 residues long. Some clones are missing from TCRdb's copy, which holds only in-frame ones; the method was immunoSEQ multiplex PCR. In the table there are roughly 250,000 clones, 80% to 85% of which are singletons. This sequence originates from an older person with COVID-19, enrolled during active disease. This chain joins TRBV7-2 and TRBJ2-7; TRBD2 might be the D (5 bases). Sequenced: peripheral blood. The CDR3 nucleotides are TGTGCCAGCAGCTTAGTCGGGGTTACGTACGACGAGCAGTACTTC. As protein: CASSLVGVTYDEQYF.